The following is a T cell receptor beta chain sequence with its context. These data originate in a study of blood T cell repertoires in COVID-19. This CDR3 has 15 residues. Germline values: CDR1 SGDLS, CDR2 YYNGEE. J gave up 4 bases and V 4 bases, and 6 bases lay outside the gene matches. The repertoire was sequenced with immunoSEQ multiplex PCR; TCRdb's copy has only in-frame clones and lacks some. Among 150,000 to 200,000 clones, about 88% were seen once, and the ten largest hold under 30%. The chain recombines TRBV9 with TRBJ2-2; 8 bases map to TRBD2. This receptor was identified in a woman aged 40 to 50 in a cohort exposed to, infected with or recovered from COVID-19 (not recorded which). The sequenced material came from PBMCs or T cells enriched from blood (not recorded which). Here the CDR3 DNA reads TGTGCCAGCAGCTCCCGTAGCGGGGCCACCGGGGAGCTGTTTTTT. Amino acids: CASSSRSGATGELFF. Full variable domain (missing parts from reference TRBV9 and TRBJ2-2): DSGVTQTPKHLITATGQRVTLRCSPRSGDLSVYWYQQSLDQGLQFLIQYYNGEERAKGNILERFSAQQFPDLHSELNLSSLELGDSALYFCASSSRSGATGELFFGEGSRLTVL.